The rows below give T cell receptor beta chains drawn from one sample of a study of a mutant IDH1 vaccine in newly diagnosed glioma. No cognate antigen is known for these TCRs. Produced via immunoSEQ multiplex PCR; TCRdb's table is partial and in-frame only. The sample has under 95,000 clones; roughly 91% are singletons. The sample consisted of PBMCs, taken from a glioma patient whose treatment included an IDH1 peptide vaccine. The receptor source for this set is a woman aged 45 to 65 with glioma. The CDR3 runs from the conserved cysteine through the conserved F or W. D genes are given only for firm matches. Size tells how often a clone was seen (once, few, many) or the class of an expanded clone, and some rows leave it out.

>TRBV4-1|few|TRBJ1-6|-
CASRPPGQYNSPLHF
TGCGCCAGCAGGCCCCCGGGACAATATAATTCACCCCTCCACTTT
>TRBV30|-|TRBJ2-3|-
CAWSVRSSTDTQYF
TGTGCCTGGAGTGTACGTAGTAGTACAGATACGCAGTATTTT
>TRBV18|-|TRBJ1-5|TRBD1
CASSSLTGTSNQPQHF
TGTGCCAGCTCATCACTGACAGGGACTAGCAATCAGCCCCAGCATTTT
>TRBV5-1|-|TRBJ1-3|-
CASSPGTSSGNTIYF
TGCGCCAGCAGCCCCGGGACAAGCTCTGGAAACACCATATATTTT
>TRBV27|-|TRBJ1-1|-
CASSLGGTPNTEAFF
TGTGCCAGCAGTCTTGGGGGGACACCGAACACTGAAGCTTTCTTT
>TRBV19|-|TRBJ2-1|-
CASSMADPGDEQFF
TGTGCCAGTAGTATGGCCGACCCGGGTGATGAGCAGTTCTTC
>TRBV5-1|-|TRBJ2-5|TRBD2
CASSPGTSGTQETQYF
TGCGCCAGCAGCCCAGGGACTAGCGGGACTCAAGAGACCCAGTACTTC
>TRBV14|-|TRBJ2-7|-
CASSQDDYSYEQYF
TGTGCCAGCAGCCAAGATGACTACTCCTACGAGCAGTACTTC
>TRBV28|-|TRBJ1-2|-
CASSPGDPANYGYTF
TGTGCCAGCAGTCCCGGGGACCCAGCTAACTATGGCTACACCTTC
>TRBV19|-|TRBJ2-7|TRBD2
CASSFSTSGTYEQYF
TGTGCCAGTAGTTTCTCGACTAGCGGAACCTACGAGCAGTACTTC
>TRBV11-2|-|TRBJ2-1|TRBD2
CASSLGVSSGRAGGNEQFF
TGTGCCAGCAGCTTAGGTGTGTCCAGCGGGAGGGCCGGAGGCAATGAGCAGTTCTTC
>TRBV30|-|TRBJ2-2|TRBD2
CAWSVRAGGRGGELFF
TGTGCCTGGAGTGTAAGGGCGGGAGGGCGAGGCGGGGAGCTGTTTTTT
>TRBV28|-|TRBJ2-7|-
CASSPWTESSYEQYF
TGTGCCAGCAGTCCCTGGACGGAAAGCTCCTACGAGCAGTACTTC
>TRBV5-4|once|TRBJ1-6|-
CASSLGPPMENSPLHF
TGTGCCAGCAGCCTCGGACCGCCAATGGAAAATTCACCCCTCCACTTT
>TRBV4-2|once|TRBJ1-2|TRBD1
CASSQDRQGANYGYTF
TGTGCCAGCAGCCAGGACCGACAGGGGGCTAACTATGGCTACACCTTC
>TRBV27|-|TRBJ1-5|-
CASSSGANQPQHF
TGTGCCAGCAGTTCAGGGGCCAATCAGCCCCAGCATTTT
>TRBV10-1|-|TRBJ2-1|-
CASSRDSAYNEQFF
TGCGCCAGCAGCCGGGACTCCGCTTACAATGAGCAGTTCTTC
>TRBV13|-|TRBJ2-7|TRBD1
CASSSPRQGAPYEQYF
TGTGCCAGCAGTTCTCCCCGACAGGGGGCCCCCTACGAGCAGTACTTC
>TRBV28|-|TRBJ2-2|-
CASNPLGRGELFF
TGTGCCAGCAATCCACTAGGGAGGGGGGAGCTGTTTTTT
>TRBV19|-|TRBJ2-3|TRBD2
CASWEGSPGDTQYF
TGTGCCAGTTGGGAGGGCAGCCCCGGGGATACGCAGTATTTT
>TRBV20-1|-|TRBJ1-6|-
CSASEQDGLHF
TGCAGTGCTAGTGAACAGGACGGGCTCCACTTT
>TRBV28|-|TRBJ1-6|TRBD1
CASSPDRPGNSPLHF
TGTGCCAGCAGCCCGGACAGGCCCGGCAATTCACCCCTCCACTTT
>TRBV28|-|TRBJ2-7|-
CASSSLFYEQYF
TGTGCCAGCAGTTCCCTCTTCTACGAGCAGTACTTC
>TRBV7-9|-|TRBJ1-4|-
CASSLKGGTNEKLFF
TGTGCCAGCAGCTTGAAGGGGGGAACTAATGAAAAACTGTTTTTT
>TRBV7-8|-|TRBJ1-3|-
CASSLNSNTIYF
TGTGCCAGCAGCTTAAACTCAAACACCATATATTTT
>TRBV5-1|-|TRBJ2-7|TRBD1
CASSTGQGPYEQYF
TGCGCCAGCAGCACGGGACAGGGTCCCTACGAGCAGTACTTC
>TRBV7-6|-|TRBJ2-3|-
CASSMGKTDTQYF
TGTGCCAGCAGCATGGGGAAGACAGATACGCAGTATTTT
>TRBV6-5|-|TRBJ2-5|-
CASSPLRLFQETQYF
TGTGCCAGCAGTCCTCTACGACTTTTCCAAGAGACCCAGTACTTC
>TRBV5-4|-|TRBJ2-1|TRBD2
CASSLVSGPWNEQFF
TGTGCCAGCAGCTTGGTTAGCGGGCCATGGAATGAGCAGTTCTTC
>TRBV10-1|-|TRBJ2-7|TRBD2
CASSAAGGGEQYF
TGCGCCAGCAGTGCAGCGGGAGGCGGGGAGCAGTACTTC
>TRBV4-1|-|TRBJ1-1|-
CASSQDTRGNTEAFF
TGCGCCAGCAGCCAAGATACCAGGGGAAACACTGAAGCTTTCTTT
>TRBV28|few|TRBJ1-4|-
CASSLLPVGGDEKLFF
TGTGCCAGCAGTTTACTCCCCGTGGGCGGAGATGAAAAACTGTTTTTT
>TRBV27|-|TRBJ1-1|-
CASSSWREAAFF
TGTGCCAGCAGTTCTTGGCGGGAGGCAGCTTTCTTT
>TRBV10-3|once|TRBJ1-1|TRBD1
CAIGGGTGVTEAFF
TGTGCCATCGGCGGGGGGACAGGGGTCACTGAAGCTTTCTTT
>TRBV7-9|-|TRBJ1-2|-
CASSFSREDGYTF
TGTGCCAGCAGCTTCTCCAGGGAGGATGGCTACACCTTC
>TRBV30|-|TRBJ2-7|TRBD1
CAWSAGQGAYEQYF
TGTGCCTGGAGTGCAGGACAGGGGGCCTACGAGCAGTACTTC
>TRBV28|-|TRBJ2-2|-
CASNSPGPANTGELFF
TGTGCCAGCAATTCACCGGGACCCGCGAACACCGGGGAGCTGTTTTTT
>TRBV9|-|TRBJ2-1|TRBD2
CASSVSGSQHNEQFF
TGTGCCAGCAGCGTTAGCGGGAGTCAGCACAATGAGCAGTTCTTC
>TRBV18|-|TRBJ1-5|-
CASSRTDSNQPQHF
TGTGCCAGCTCACGGACAGATAGCAATCAGCCCCAGCATTTT
>TRBV7-9|-|TRBJ1-1|-
CASNIGPNTEAFF
TGTGCCAGCAACATCGGCCCGAACACTGAAGCTTTCTTT
>TRBV6-5|-|TRBJ2-5|-
CASSYSITYQETQYF
TGTGCCAGCAGTTACTCGATCACGTACCAAGAGACCCAGTACTTC
>TRBV5-1|-|TRBJ1-5|-
CASRPTGFSNQPQHF
TGCGCCAGCAGGCCTACAGGTTTTAGCAATCAGCCCCAGCATTTT
>TRBV5-1|-|TRBJ2-7|TRBD2
CASSLGTSGRYYEQYF
TGCGCCAGCAGCTTGGGGACTAGCGGGAGGTATTACGAGCAGTACTTC
>TRBV5-1|once|TRBJ2-1|-
CASRFESEQFF
TGCGCCAGCAGATTTGAGTCGGAGCAGTTCTTC
>TRBV7-9|-|TRBJ1-1|-
CASLYRENTEAFF
TGTGCCAGCCTTTACAGGGAGAACACTGAAGCTTTCTTT
>TRBV27|-|TRBJ1-2|-
CASTTQGTGYTF
TGTGCCAGCACCACCCAGGGAACTGGCTACACCTTC
>TRBV6-1|-|TRBJ1-4|-
CASSRDRDEKLFF
TGTGCCAGCAGCCGGGACCGGGATGAAAAACTGTTTTTT
>TRBV21-1|-|TRBJ2-3|-
CANPDPVTDTQYF
TGTGCCAACCCGGACCCGGTCACAGATACGCAGTATTTT
>TRBV28|-|TRBJ1-1|TRBD1
CASPGQDLSDTEAFF
TGTGCCAGCCCAGGACAGGATTTGAGTGACACTGAAGCTTTCTTT
>TRBV18|-|TRBJ2-5|-
CASSPAHRARETQYF
TGTGCCAGCTCACCAGCTCACAGGGCGAGAGAGACCCAGTACTTC
>TRBV4-1|-|TRBJ2-3|-
CASSHRPETTTDTQYF
TGCGCCAGCAGCCATCGCCCTGAGACAACCACAGATACGCAGTATTTT
>TRBV30|-|TRBJ1-1|-
CAWSVQWDTEAFF
TGCGCCTGGAGTGTACAGTGGGACACTGAGGCTTTCTTT
>TRBV18|-|TRBJ1-5|TRBD1
CASSPPGQGEDQPQHF
TGTGCCAGCTCACCACCTGGACAGGGGGAGGATCAGCCCCAGCATTTT
>TRBV4-2|-|TRBJ2-1|-
CASSQSSSSYNEQFF
TGTGCCAGCAGCCAATCGAGTAGCAGCTACAATGAGCAGTTCTTC
>TRBV28|-|TRBJ2-7|TRBD2
CASSPSGWGQNSSGAPYEQYF
TGTGCCAGCAGCCCCTCGGGCTGGGGACAGAACTCTAGCGGGGCTCCCTACGAGCAGTACTTC
>TRBV19|once|TRBJ1-1|-
CASSPTVGSNTEAFF
TGTGCCAGCAGCCCGACAGTGGGGTCGAACACTGAAGCTTTCTTT
>TRBV5-6|once|TRBJ1-5|-
CASSLKVSNQPQHF
TGTGCCAGCAGCTTGAAGGTTAGCAATCAGCCCCAGCATTTT
>TRBV10-3|-|TRBJ2-1|-
CAISARDSSYNEQFF
TGTGCCATCAGTGCGCGGGACAGCTCCTACAATGAGCAGTTCTTC
>TRBV27|-|TRBJ1-5|-
CASSSQGMDQPQHF
TGTGCCAGCAGTTCGCAGGGGATGGATCAGCCCCAGCATTTT